One sample yielded the 21 T cell receptor beta chains listed below, sequenced in a study of CD8+ T cells in alopecia areata. The authors extracted RNA and reverse transcribed it into cDNA as the sequencing template. Libraries were prepared by immunoSEQ multiplex PCR; TCRdb keeps only in-frame clonotypes and omits some of them. The sample has over 150,000 clones; more than 55% are singletons. The specimen was CD8+ T cells sorted from blood. These TCRs come from a human donor in good health.

The chain links TRBV13 to TRBJ1-2; 8 nucleotides match TRBD1. The CDR3 length is 14 residues. CDR1 PRHDT and CDR2 FYEKMQ come from the germline V gene (reference sequence). The junction had 5 bases not matched to a gene; V was cut back by 4 bases and J by 4 bases. CDR3 DNA: TGTGCCAGCAGCTCTGACAGGGGTGTCTATGGCTACACCTTC. It yields the protein CASSSDRGVYGYTF.

The chain is built from TRBV11-2 and TRBJ2-5; the match to TRBD2 covers 10 bases. The CDR3 consists of 16 residues. With V trimmed by 2 bases and J by 0 bases, 3 bases remained unmatched. Germline assignment: CDR1 SGHAT and CDR2 FQNNGV. The CDR3 spells CASSLLAGVDQETQYF. In nucleotides, the CDR3 is TGTGCCAGCAGCTTACTAGCGGGGGTCGACCAAGAGACCCAGTACTTC.

The genes are TRBV29-1 and TRBJ2-2; D is undetermined. The V and J ends lost 4 bases and 4 bases respectively, with 10 bases between them. The CDR3 has 13 amino acids. Germline CDR1 is SQVTM and CDR2 is ANQGSEA. This chain's CDR3 is CSVGQASTGELFF. CDR3 nucleotide sequence: TGCAGCGTTGGGCAGGCGAGCACCGGGGAGCTGTTTTTT.

This clone appeared a few times. The gene calls are TRBV29-1 and TRBJ1-2, with unresolved D. The V gene's germline CDR1 is SQVTM and CDR2 ANQGSEA. This CDR3 contains 13 residues. Deletions cut 3 bases from V and 1 base from J, with 9 bases between. DNA of the CDR3: TGCAGCGTTGATCCGGAGGATAACTATGGCTACACCTTC. It is translated as CSVDPEDNYGYTF.

This chain uses TRBV7-2 with TRBJ2-7, with D possibly being TRBD1 (6 bases). CDR3 length: 15 amino acids. Germline V gene sequence: CDR1 SGHTA, CDR2 FQGNSA. Trimming shortened V by 5 bases and J by 5 bases, and 19 bases separated the two germline ends. The CDR3 coding sequence is TGTGCCAGCAGCCTGTCGACAGGATCTTTGGACGAGCAGTACTTC. Translating it yields CASSLSTGSLDEQYF.

This chain joins TRBV13 and TRBJ1-1, with D possibly TRBD1 on 6 matching bases. The CDR3 has 15 amino acids. Trimming removed 1 base from V and 5 bases from J, with 14 bases in between. Looked up from germline, CDR1 is PRHDT and CDR2 is FYEKMQ (reference sequence). Here the CDR3 reads CASSLVGGRRTEAFF. In nucleotides, the CDR3 is TGTGCCAGCAGCTTAGTCGGGGGGCGCCGGACTGAAGCTTTCTTT.

Only one count was recorded for this clone. The chain combines TRBV11-1 with TRBJ2-2; unclear D gene. V was shortened by 1 base and J by 2 bases, with 5 bases between the two germline ends. There are 14 residues in the CDR3. Germline CDR1 reads SGHAT; CDR2 reads FQDESV (reference sequence). The CDR3 sequence is CASSLGENTGELFF. CDR3 DNA: TGTGCCAGCAGCTTAGGGGAAAACACCGGGGAGCTGTTTTTT.

J is TRBJ2-7 and V is TRBV10-2; no definite D call. Trimming took off 0 bases at V and 2 bases at J, with 2 bases between the two ends. Germline CDR1 and CDR2: WSHSY and SAAADI. The CDR3 has 12 residues. CDR3 amino acids: CASSESAYEQYF. Here the CDR3 DNA reads TGCGCCAGCAGTGAGTCCGCCTACGAGCAGTACTTC.

This clone was found many times. This rearrangement joins TRBV7-9 to TRBJ1-2; D not resolved. This CDR3 has 13 residues. Trimming stripped 7 bases from V and 4 bases from J, with 13 bases between. Germline values: CDR1 SEHNR, CDR2 FQNEAQ (reference sequence). For the CDR3, the DNA is TGTGCCAGCACCCATGCCCCCGGCTATGGCTACACCTTC. Translation gives CASTHAPGYGYTF.

In its sample, this clone was seen a few times. The chain couples TRBV6-5 to TRBJ2-7; 7 nucleotides align to TRBD1. V was pared by 2 bases and J by 3 bases, with 1 base of the junction left unmatched. The germline V gene encodes CDR1 MNHEY and CDR2 SVGAGI. The CDR3 is 13 amino acids. The CDR3 nucleotides are TGTGCCAGCAGTTACGGGACAGACTACGAGCAGTACTTC. This sequence encodes CASSYGTDYEQYF.

The chain recombines TRBV7-9 with TRBJ2-3; TRBD2 agrees at 7 bases. V shed 5 bases, J shed 6 bases, and the junction held 17 bases outside the gene matches. The germline V gene encodes CDR1 SEHNR and CDR2 FQNEAQ (reference sequence). The CDR3 contains 17 residues. The CDR3 nucleotides are TGTGCCAGCAGCGGTAGAACGCCCAGCGGGGCGGGTGATACGCAGTATTTT. Amino acid sequence: CASSGRTPSGAGDTQYF.

This clone was picked up a small number of times. The chain is built from TRBV29-1 and TRBJ1-1; D ambiguous. Germline V gene lookup returns CDR1 SQVTM and CDR2 ANQGSEA. The CDR3 has 11 residues. Between the trimmed V and J ends, which lost 4 bases and 3 bases, there was a span of 6 bases. CDR3 loop: CSVVIDTEAFF. The CDR3 nucleotides are TGCAGCGTTGTAATCGACACTGAAGCTTTCTTT. The whole variable domain, filled in from reference TRBV29-1 and TRBJ1-1, reads SAVISQKPSRDICQRGTSLTIQCQVDSQVTMMFWYRQQPGQSLTLIATANQGSEATYESGFVIDKFPISRPNLTFSTLTVSNMSPEDSSIYLCSVVIDTEAFFGQGTRLTVV.

The rearrangement links TRBV10-2 to TRBJ2-7; no reliable D call. The CDR3 has 12 amino acids. CDR1 is WSHSY, CDR2 SAAADI, per germline. V was cut by 3 bases and J by 0 bases, with 3 bases left in between. CDR3 amino acids: CASSDTSYEQYF. The CDR3 DNA sequence: TGCGCCAGCAGTGACACCTCCTACGAGCAGTACTTC.

The chain has TRBV29-1 and TRBJ2-3, with a weak D call TRBD2 (5 bases). In germline, CDR1 is SQVTM, CDR2 ANQGSEA. Trimming pared 1 base from V and 12 bases from J, leaving 14 bases between. There are 12 residues in the CDR3. In DNA, the CDR3 is TGCAGCGTTGAAGTTGGCGGGCCAGGCCAGTATTTT. As protein: CSVEVGGPGQYF.

The chain combines TRBV7-9 with TRBJ2-7; D uncertain. The CDR3 sequence is 12 residues long. V lost 5 bases, J lost 4 bases, and 9 bases lay in between. In germline, CDR1 is SEHNR, CDR2 FQNEAQ (reference sequence). The chain's CDR3 is CASSILGYEQYF. DNA for the CDR3: TGTGCCAGCAGCATACTGGGTTACGAGCAGTACTTC. The full variable domain, completed using reference TRBV7-9 and TRBJ2-7, is DTGVSQNPRHKITKRGQNVTFRCDPISEHNRLYWYRQTLGQGPEFLTYFQNEAQLEKSRLLSDRFSAERPKGSFSTLEIQRTEQGDSAMYLCASSILGYEQYFGPGTRLTVT.

This chain links TRBV5-6 with TRBJ2-6; D call uncertain. V shed 1 base and J shed 1 base, with 6 bases lying between them. CDR1 is SGHDT and CDR2 is YYEEEE in the germline V gene. CDR3 length equals 15 residues. Written as DNA, the CDR3 is TGTGCCAGCAGCTTGAAACGGTCTGGGGCCAACGTCCTGACTTTC. This gives the protein CASSLKRSGANVLTF.

J is TRBJ2-7 and V is TRBV13, with D perhaps TRBD2 (6 bases). V was pared by 5 bases and J by 3 bases, with 14 bases between. Germline assignment: CDR1 PRHDT and CDR2 FYEKMQ (reference sequence). This CDR3 spans 14 amino acids. The CDR3 nucleotides are TGTGCCAGCAGCCGCCGGGACTCCCTCTACGAGCAGTACTTC. It translates to CASSRRDSLYEQYF.

V is TRBV15 and J is TRBJ1-1; D is unclear. Germline CDR1 reads LNHNV; CDR2 reads YYDKDF (reference sequence). The length of the CDR3 is 13 residues. V gave up 3 bases and J gave up 7 bases, with 12 bases separating them. The CDR3 DNA reads TGTGCCACCAGCAGGGACGGTCCCGATGAAGCTTTCTTT. Its protein is CATSRDGPDEAFF.

This clone appeared a single time. The V and J genes are TRBV29-1 and TRBJ2-2, with 7 bases aligning to TRBD1. J was trimmed by 4 bases and V by 7 bases; bases with no gene match: 6. The CDR3 extends over 13 amino acids. The germline V gene has CDR1 SQVTM and CDR2 ANQGSEA. The CDR3 spells CSAPGQTTGELFF. The CDR3 DNA reads TGCAGCGCGCCGGGACAGACCACCGGGGAGCTGTTTTTT.

The V gene is TRBV30, the J gene TRBJ2-1; D gene unclear. The CDR3 runs 8 residues. Per the germline V gene, CDR1 is GTSNPN and CDR2 is SVGIG (reference sequence). With 8 bases removed from V and 6 bases from J, the gap between germline ends came to 2 bases. Written as DNA, the CDR3 is TGTGCCCTCAATGAGCAGTTCTTC. This gives the protein CALNEQFF.

This clone was seen a few times. The chain combines TRBV5-1 with TRBJ1-1; tentative D call: TRBD1 (6 bases). The CDR3 runs to 15 residues. Germline V gene lookup returns CDR1 SGHRS and CDR2 YFSETQ. V was trimmed by 0 bases and J by 0 bases, leaving 9 bases between them. CDR3 bases: TGCGCCAGCAGCTTGGAGGGGGTGATGAACACTGAAGCTTTCTTT. It encodes CASSLEGVMNTEAFF.